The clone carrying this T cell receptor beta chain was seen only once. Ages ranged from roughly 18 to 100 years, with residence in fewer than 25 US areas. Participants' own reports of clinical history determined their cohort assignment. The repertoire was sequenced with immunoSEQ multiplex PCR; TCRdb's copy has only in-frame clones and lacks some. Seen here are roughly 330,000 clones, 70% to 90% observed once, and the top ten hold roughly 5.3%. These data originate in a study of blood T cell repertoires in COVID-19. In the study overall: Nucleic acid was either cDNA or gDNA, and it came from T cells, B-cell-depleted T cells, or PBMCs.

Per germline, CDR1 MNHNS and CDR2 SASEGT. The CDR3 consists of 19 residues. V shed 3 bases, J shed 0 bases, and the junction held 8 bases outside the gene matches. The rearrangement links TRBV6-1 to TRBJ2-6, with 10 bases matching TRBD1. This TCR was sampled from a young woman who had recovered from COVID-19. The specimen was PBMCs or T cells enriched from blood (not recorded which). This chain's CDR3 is CASSDLGQGRYSGANVLTF. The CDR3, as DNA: TGTGCCAGCAGTGACCTGGGACAGGGGCGCTACTCTGGGGCCAACGTCCTGACTTTC.